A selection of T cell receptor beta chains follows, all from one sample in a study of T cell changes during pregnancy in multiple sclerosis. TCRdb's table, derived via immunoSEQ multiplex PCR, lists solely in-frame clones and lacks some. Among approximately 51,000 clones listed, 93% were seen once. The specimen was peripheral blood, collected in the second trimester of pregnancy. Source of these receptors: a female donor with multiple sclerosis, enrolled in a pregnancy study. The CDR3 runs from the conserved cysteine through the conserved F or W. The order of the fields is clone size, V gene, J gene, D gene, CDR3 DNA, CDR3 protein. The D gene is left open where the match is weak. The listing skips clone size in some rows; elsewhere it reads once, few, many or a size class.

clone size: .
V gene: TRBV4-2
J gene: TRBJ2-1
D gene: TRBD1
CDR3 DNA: TGTGCCAGCAGCCAAGAAACCGGGACAGGGGGATTGCAGTTCTTC
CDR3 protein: CASSQETGTGGLQFF

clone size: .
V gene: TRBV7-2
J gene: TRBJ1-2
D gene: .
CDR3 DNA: TGTGCCAGCAGTTATAGAGTGCGGGGGGCCTATGGCTACACCTTC
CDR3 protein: CASSYRVRGAYGYTF

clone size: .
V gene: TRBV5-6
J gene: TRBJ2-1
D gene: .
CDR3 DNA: TGTGCCAGCAGCGTCCGGAATGAGCAGTTCTTC
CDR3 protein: CASSVRNEQFF

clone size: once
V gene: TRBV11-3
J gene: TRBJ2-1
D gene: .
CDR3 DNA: TGTGCCAGCAGCTCCTCCGGGGGTGAGCAGTTCTTC
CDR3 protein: CASSSSGGEQFF

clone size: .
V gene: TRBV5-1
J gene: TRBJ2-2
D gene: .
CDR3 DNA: TGCGCCAGCAGCTTTGCAGGGTCAGAGCCCGGGGAGCTGTTTTTT
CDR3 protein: CASSFAGSEPGELFF

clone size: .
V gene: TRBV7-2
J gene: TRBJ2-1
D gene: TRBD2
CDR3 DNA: TGTGCCAGCAGCGCCTACTCTAGCGGGAGTCGGGGTGAGCAGTTCTTC
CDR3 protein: CASSAYSSGSRGEQFF

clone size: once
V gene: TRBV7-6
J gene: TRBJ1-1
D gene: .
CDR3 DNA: TGTGCCAGCAGCTCAGGGGATGGGAACACTGAAGCTTTCTTT
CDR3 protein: CASSSGDGNTEAFF

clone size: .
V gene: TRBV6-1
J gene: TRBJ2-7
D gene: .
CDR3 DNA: TGTGCCAGCAGCCTTAGGGGGTACGAGCAGTACTTC
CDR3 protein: CASSLRGYEQYF

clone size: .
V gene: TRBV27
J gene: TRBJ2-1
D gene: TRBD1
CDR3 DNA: TGTGCCAGCAGTTTTGGGACAGGGGGCCTTGAGCAGTTCTTC
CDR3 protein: CASSFGTGGLEQFF

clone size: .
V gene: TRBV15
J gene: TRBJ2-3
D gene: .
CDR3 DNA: TGTGCCACCAGCAGAGATATAAGCGGAGCTACGGGGGCAGATACGCAGTATTTT
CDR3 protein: CATSRDISGATGADTQYF

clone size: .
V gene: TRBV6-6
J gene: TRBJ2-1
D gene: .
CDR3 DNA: TGTGCCAGCAGTTCCATCAGATTGAATGAGCAGTTCTTC
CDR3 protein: CASSSIRLNEQFF

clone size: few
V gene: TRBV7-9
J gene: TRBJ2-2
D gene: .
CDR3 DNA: TGTGCCAGCAGCCCCCTCGCCGGGGAGCTGTTTTTT
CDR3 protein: CASSPLAGELFF

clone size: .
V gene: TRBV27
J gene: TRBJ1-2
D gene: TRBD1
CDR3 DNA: TGTGCCAGCAGCTCCGCCCGCATCCGGGACAGGGCTCATGGCTACACCTTC
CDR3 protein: CASSSARIRDRAHGYTF

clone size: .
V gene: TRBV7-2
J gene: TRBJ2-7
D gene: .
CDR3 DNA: TGTGCCAGCAGTTTGCAGGGGGGTGGGTACGAGCAGTACTTC
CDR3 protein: CASSLQGGGYEQYF

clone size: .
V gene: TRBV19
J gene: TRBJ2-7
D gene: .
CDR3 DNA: TGTGCCAGTAGTAAAAACAGGGACCCTACCTACGAGCAGTACTTC
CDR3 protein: CASSKNRDPTYEQYF

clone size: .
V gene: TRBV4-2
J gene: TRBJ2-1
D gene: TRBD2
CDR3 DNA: TGTGCCAGCAGCCAAGATGGGAACCTAGCGGGAGTCAATGAGCAGTTCTTC
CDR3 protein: CASSQDGNLAGVNEQFF

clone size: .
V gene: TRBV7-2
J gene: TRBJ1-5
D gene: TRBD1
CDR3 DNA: TGTGCCAGCAGCCCCGAGACAGGGTTACAGCCCCAGCATTTT
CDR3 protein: CASSPETGLQPQHF

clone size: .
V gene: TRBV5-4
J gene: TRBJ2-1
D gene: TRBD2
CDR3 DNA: TGTGCCAGCAGCTCCGGACTAGCGGGAGCGGCTGAGCAGTTCTTC
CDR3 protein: CASSSGLAGAAEQFF

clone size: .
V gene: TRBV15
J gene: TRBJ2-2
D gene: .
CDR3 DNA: TGTGCCACCAGCAGAGATCCGCCCAGGGGGGACACCGGGGAGCTGTTTTTT
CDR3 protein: CATSRDPPRGDTGELFF

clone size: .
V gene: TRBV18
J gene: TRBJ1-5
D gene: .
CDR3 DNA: TGTGCCAGCTCACCCACTCGGAGGCAGGACAATCAGCCCCAGCATTTT
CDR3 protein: CASSPTRRQDNQPQHF

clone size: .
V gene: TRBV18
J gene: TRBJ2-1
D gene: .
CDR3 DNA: TGTGCCAGCTCACCGGGCGGAAAACCGGGAGTCAATGAGCAGTTCTTC
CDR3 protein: CASSPGGKPGVNEQFF

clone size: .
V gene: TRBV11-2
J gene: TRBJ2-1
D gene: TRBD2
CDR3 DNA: TGTGCCAGCAGCTTAGGCCCTAGCGGGGGATACAATGAGCAGTTCTTC
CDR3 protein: CASSLGPSGGYNEQFF

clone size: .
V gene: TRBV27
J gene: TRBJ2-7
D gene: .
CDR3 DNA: TGTGCCAGCAGGTACAGGAGCTCCTACGAGCAGTACTTC
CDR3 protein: CASRYRSSYEQYF

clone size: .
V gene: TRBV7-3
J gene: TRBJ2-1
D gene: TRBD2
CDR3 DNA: TGTGCCAGCAGCCTTAGGCCTAAAGGACTAGCGGAGGGCGACAATGAGCAGTTCTTC
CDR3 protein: CASSLRPKGLAEGDNEQFF

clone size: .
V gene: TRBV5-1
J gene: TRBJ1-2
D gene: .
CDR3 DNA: TGCGCCAGCAGCTTGGGACAGGATTATGGCTACACCTTC
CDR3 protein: CASSLGQDYGYTF

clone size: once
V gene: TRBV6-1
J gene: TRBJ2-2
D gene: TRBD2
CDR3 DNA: TGTGCCAGCAGTGGGGCTAGCGGATACACCGGGGAGCTGTTTTTT
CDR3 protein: CASSGASGYTGELFF

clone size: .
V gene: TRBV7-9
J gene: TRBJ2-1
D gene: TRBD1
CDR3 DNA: TGTGCCAGCAGCCGAGGACAGGGGGCTACGAATGAGCAGTTCTTC
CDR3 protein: CASSRGQGATNEQFF

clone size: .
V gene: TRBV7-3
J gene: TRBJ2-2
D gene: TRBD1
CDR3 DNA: TGTGCCAGCAGCTTAACGGCACGGGTAGGGGGCGGAACCGGGGAGCTGTTTTTT
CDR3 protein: CASSLTARVGGGTGELFF

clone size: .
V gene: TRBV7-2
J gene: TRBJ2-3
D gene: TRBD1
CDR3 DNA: TGTGCCAGCAGCTTAGGAGGGGGCGGAGGTAATACGCAGTATTTT
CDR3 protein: CASSLGGGGGNTQYF

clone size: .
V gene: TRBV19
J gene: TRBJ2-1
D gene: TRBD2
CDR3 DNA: TGTGCCAGTAGTCTAGGCGGGAGGATCCTGGATGAGCAGTTCTTC
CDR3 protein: CASSLGGRILDEQFF

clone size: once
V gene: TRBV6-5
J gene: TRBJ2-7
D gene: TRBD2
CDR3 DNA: TGTGCCAGCCGCGGGGGGACTAGCGGAAACGAGCAGTACTTC
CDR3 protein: CASRGGTSGNEQYF

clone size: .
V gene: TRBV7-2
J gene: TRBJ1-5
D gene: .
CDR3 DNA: TGTGCCAGCAGCGACGAAGGACAGTACTATCAGCCCCAGCATTTT
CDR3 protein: CASSDEGQYYQPQHF

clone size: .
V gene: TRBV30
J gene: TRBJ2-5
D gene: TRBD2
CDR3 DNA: TGTGCCTGGAGTGTGGGGTTAAGCGGGAGGGCCCAAGAGACCCAGTACTTC
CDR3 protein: CAWSVGLSGRAQETQYF

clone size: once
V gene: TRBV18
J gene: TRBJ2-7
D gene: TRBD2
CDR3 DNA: TGTGCCAGCTCACTGACCGGGGGAGGGTCTAGCGGCGGCAACGAGCAGTACTTC
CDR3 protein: CASSLTGGGSSGGNEQYF

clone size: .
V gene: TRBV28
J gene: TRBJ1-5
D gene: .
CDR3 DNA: TGTGCCAGCAGCCCCAGGGCCTACCAGCCCCAGCATTTT
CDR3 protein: CASSPRAYQPQHF

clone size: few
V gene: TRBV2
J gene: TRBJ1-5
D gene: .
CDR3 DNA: TGTGCCAGCAGCTTCGACGACTTACAGCATTTT
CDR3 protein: CASSFDDLQHF

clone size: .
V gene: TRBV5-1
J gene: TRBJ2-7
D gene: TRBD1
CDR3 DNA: TGCGCCAGCAGCTTGGAGGGACAGGGCCTTTTCAGGTCTACCGAGCAGTACTTC
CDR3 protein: CASSLEGQGLFRSTEQYF

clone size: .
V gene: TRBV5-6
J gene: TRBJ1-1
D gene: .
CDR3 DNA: TGTGCCAGCAGCTGGGGGGCTGAAGCTTTCTTT
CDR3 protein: CASSWGAEAFF

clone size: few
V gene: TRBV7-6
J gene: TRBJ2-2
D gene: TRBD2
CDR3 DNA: TGTGCCAGCAGCTCCGCCGCTAGCGGGTCAGGGGAGCTGTTTTTT
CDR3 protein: CASSSAASGSGELFF

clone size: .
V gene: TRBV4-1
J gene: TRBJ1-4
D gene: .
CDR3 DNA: TGCGCCAGCAGCCCCCACCTCGGAAAACTGTTTTTT
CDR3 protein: CASSPHLGKLFF

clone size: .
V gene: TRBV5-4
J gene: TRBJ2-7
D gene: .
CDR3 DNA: TGTGCCAGCAGCCGCGACCGGAGGGCTGGTGCGTACGAGCAGTACTTC
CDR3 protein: CASSRDRRAGAYEQYF

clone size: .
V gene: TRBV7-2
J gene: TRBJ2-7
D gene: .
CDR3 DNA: TGTGCCAGCAGCTTAGCGTTCAGGGGATCCTACGAGCAGTACTTC
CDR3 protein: CASSLAFRGSYEQYF

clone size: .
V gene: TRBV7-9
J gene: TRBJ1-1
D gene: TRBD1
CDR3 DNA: TGTGCCAGCAGCTGGGGACAGAGCAGTGAAGCTTTCTTT
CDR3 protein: CASSWGQSSEAFF

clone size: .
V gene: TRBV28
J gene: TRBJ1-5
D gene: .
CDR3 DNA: TGTGCCAGCAGTTTTACAGGGAATCAGCCCCAGCATTTT
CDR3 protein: CASSFTGNQPQHF

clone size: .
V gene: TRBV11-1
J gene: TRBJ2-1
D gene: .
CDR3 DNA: TGTGCCAGCAGCCATCAGGGCCATGAGCAGTTCTTC
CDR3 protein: CASSHQGHEQFF

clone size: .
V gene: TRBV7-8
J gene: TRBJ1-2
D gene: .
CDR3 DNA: TGTGCCAGCAGCTTAGGGGGGACTAACGCTAAGGATGGCTACACCTTC
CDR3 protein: CASSLGGTNAKDGYTF

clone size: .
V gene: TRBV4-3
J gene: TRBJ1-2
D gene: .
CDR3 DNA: TGCGCCAGCAGCCAAGTACGGGCGGGGGCGGGAGGCTACACCTTC
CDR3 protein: CASSQVRAGAGGYTF

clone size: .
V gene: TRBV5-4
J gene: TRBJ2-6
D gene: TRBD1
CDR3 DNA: TGTGCCAGCAGCCACAGGGGGACTGGGGCCAACGTCCTGACTTTC
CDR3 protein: CASSHRGTGANVLTF

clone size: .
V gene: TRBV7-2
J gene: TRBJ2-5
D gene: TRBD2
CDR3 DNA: TGTGCCAGCAGCTTAGCGCCGGCTTGGGGGGGAGAGACCCAGTACTTC
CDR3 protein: CASSLAPAWGGETQYF

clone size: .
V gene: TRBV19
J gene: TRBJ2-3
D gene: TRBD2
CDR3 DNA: TGTGCCAGTAGTTTAGCGGGAGGGGCAGATACGCAGTATTTT
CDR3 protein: CASSLAGGADTQYF